This TCR beta chain was identified in a study of CD8+ T cells in alopecia areata. Study-wide background: Treatment of the treated patients consisted of oral tofacitinib, 5 to 10 mg twice daily.

With respect to this clone: Antigen specificity is unknown.

Treatment denoted: oral pan-JAK inhibitor, 5-10 mg twice daily. Researchers took lesional scalp punch biopsies and peripheral blood from people who were alopecia areata patients. Following RNA extraction, reverse transcription yielded cDNA that acted as the sequencing template. The repertoire was sequenced with immunoSEQ multiplex PCR; TCRdb's copy has only in-frame clones and lacks some. The table includes over 100,000 clones, roughly three fifths detected once. Whole-study findings and limits: Shared TCR sequences were less clear between patients than in mice, possibly partly from HLA diversity. Normal-skin resident alphabeta T cells also appear among scalp sample sequences.

Trimming left V 4 bases short and J 3 bases short, with 10 bases between. Germline CDR1 is KGHSY and CDR2 is FQNENV. The CDR3 runs to 14 residues. This TCR derives from a human donor with alopecia areata. Source: CD8+ T cells sorted from blood, taken at week 24, from a patient treated with tofacitinib. The chain uses TRBV16 and TRBJ1-5, with D perhaps TRBD1 (5 bases). The CDR3: CASSRAGSNQPQHF. The CDR3 DNA follows: TGTGCCAGCAGCCGTGCAGGGTCCAATCAGCCCCAGCATTTT.